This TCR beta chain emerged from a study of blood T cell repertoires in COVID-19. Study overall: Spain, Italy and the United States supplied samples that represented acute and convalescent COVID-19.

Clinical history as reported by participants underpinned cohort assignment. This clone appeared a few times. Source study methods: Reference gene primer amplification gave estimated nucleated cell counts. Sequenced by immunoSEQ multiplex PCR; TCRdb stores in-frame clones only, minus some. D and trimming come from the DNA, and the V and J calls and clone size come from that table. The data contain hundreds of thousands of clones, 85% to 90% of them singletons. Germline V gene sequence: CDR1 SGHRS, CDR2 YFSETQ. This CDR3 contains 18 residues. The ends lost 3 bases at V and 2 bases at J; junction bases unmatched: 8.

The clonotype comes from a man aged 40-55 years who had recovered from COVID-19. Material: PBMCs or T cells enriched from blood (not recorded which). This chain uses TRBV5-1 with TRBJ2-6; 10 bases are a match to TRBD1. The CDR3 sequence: CASSSLRDRGPGANVLTF. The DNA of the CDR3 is TGCGCCAGCAGCTCTCTCCGGGACAGGGGACCTGGGGCCAACGTCCTGACTTTC.